A selection of T cell receptor beta chains follows, all from one sample in a study of blood T cell repertoires in COVID-19. The assay was immunoSEQ multiplex PCR, and TCRdb's table has in-frame clones only and misses some. The table lists about 80,000 clones, almost 85% of them singletons. Specimen: peripheral blood. The receptor set was obtained from a man aged 45-60 years with COVID-19, enrolled during active disease. The CDR3 runs from the conserved cysteine through the conserved F or W. Not every row has a clone size; where given, it reads once, few, many or a size class.

>NA|TRBJ1-1|TRBV27
CASSLLGQGITEAFF
>NA|TRBJ1-5|TRBV24-1
CATSDTGFNQPQHF
>NA|TRBJ2-7|TRBV15
CATSRDLTGEQYF
>NA|TRBJ2-3|TRBV19
CASSHTDTQYF
>NA|TRBJ1-2|TRBV6-5
CASSYSERDGGYTF
>NA|TRBJ2-6|TRBV7-2
CASSSSQGSSGANVLTF
>few|TRBJ1-2|TRBV13
CASSLFGNYGYTF
>NA|TRBJ2-5|TRBV24-1
CATSDSSAATQYF
>NA|TRBJ2-3|TRBV4-1
CASSQERGDTQYF
>NA|TRBJ2-1|TRBV4-2
CASSHPGLAGGSGNEQFF
>NA|TRBJ1-2|TRBV21-1
CASSVKGEERTASGYTF
>NA|TRBJ2-7|TRBV25-1
CASSRGEGYEQYF
>medium-sized|TRBJ2-7|TRBV4-3
CASSQEWLAGSYEQYF
>NA|TRBJ1-2|TRBV28
CATRRDRGPLNYGYTF
>NA|TRBJ1-5|TRBV3-1/TRBV3-2
CASSSYGELGQPQHF
>few|TRBJ1-4|TRBV7-9
CASSLMGREKLFF
>NA|TRBJ1-5|TRBV18
CASSPGNPYNRVGNQPQHF
>NA|TRBJ2-4|TRBV4-1
CASSQEQGRNIQYF
>NA|TRBJ1-5|TRBV6-5
CASTPAGNQPQHF
>NA|TRBJ2-1|TRBV5-1
CASSRGQGSYNEQFF
>NA|TRBJ1-2|TRBV14
CASSQDHQYGYTF
>NA|TRBJ2-1|TRBV7-2
CASSRTVEQFF
>NA|TRBJ1-1|TRBV7-2
CASGPGQRFISEAFF
>few|TRBJ2-1|TRBV27
CASSLRGNYNEQFF
>NA|TRBJ2-1|TRBV7-6
CASSFRAGSSYNEQFF
>NA|TRBJ2-7|TRBV6-5
CASSYPPHFEQYF
>NA|TRBJ2-5|TRBV7-2
CASSLYDGRETQYF
>NA|TRBJ1-2|TRBV28
CASSLLGTGNYGYTF
>NA|TRBJ2-2|TRBV9
CASRDAANTGELFF
>medium-sized|TRBJ1-1|TRBV6-4
CASSETGENTEAFF
>NA|TRBJ2-5|TRBV5-1
CASSLGQGGLQETQYF
>NA|TRBJ1-3|TRBV30
CAWSVLGGNTIYF
>once|TRBJ1-2|TRBV2
CASSINQGDGYTF
>NA|TRBJ2-3|TRBV6-4
CASSDAGVPTDTQYF
>NA|TRBJ1-2|TRBV11-3
CASSHVRGGTNYGYTF
>NA|TRBJ1-4|TRBV5-1
CASSLPGAEKLFF
>NA|TRBJ2-5|TRBV28
CASSGPGEAIQETQYF
>NA|TRBJ1-5|TRBV9
CASSPRGDRGQTQHF
>NA|TRBJ2-3|TRBV3-1/TRBV3-2
CASRLSGASTDTQYF
>NA|TRBJ2-5|TRBV7-3
CASSLIGGRETQYF
>NA|TRBJ1-1|TRBV6-5
CASSRVQGGTEAFF
>NA|TRBJ1-4|TRBV5-1
CASSRGGRGDEKLFF
>NA|TRBJ2-5|TRBV18
CASSPSLAGGSETQYF
>NA|TRBJ1-4|TRBV19
CASRLTNSGGEKLFF
>NA|TRBJ2-3|TRBV7-2
CASSSGVKTDTQYF
>NA|TRBJ1-5|TRBV5-3
CASLTGGAGSNQPQHF